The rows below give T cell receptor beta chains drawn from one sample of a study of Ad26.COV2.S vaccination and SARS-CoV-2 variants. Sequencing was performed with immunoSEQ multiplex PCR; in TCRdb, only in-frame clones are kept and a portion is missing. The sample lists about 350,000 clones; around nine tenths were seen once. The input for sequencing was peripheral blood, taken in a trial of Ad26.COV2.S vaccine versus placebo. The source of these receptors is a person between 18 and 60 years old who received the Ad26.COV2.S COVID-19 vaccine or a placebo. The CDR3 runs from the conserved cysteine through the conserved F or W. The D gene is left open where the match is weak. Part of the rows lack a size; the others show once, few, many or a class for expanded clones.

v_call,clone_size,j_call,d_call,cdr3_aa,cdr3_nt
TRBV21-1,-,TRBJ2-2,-,CASSNVNRANTGELFF,TGTGCCAGCAGCAATGTTAACAGGGCGAACACCGGGGAGCTGTTTTTT
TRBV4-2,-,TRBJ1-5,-,CASSQDQRVPQHF,TGTGCCAGCAGCCAAGATCAGAGGGTGCCCCAGCATTTT
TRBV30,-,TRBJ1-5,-,CAWSVSQRFNQPQHF,TGTGCCTGGAGTGTCTCCCAACGGTTTAATCAGCCCCAGCATTTT
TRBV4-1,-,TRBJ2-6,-,CASSQEGISGANVLTF,TGCGCCAGCAGCCAAGAGGGTATCTCTGGGGCCAACGTCCTGACTTTC
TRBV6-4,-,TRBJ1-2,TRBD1,CASSADRGDGGYTF,TGTGCCAGCAGTGCGGACAGGGGCGATGGGGGCTACACCTTC
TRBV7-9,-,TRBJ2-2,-,CASTYIPGELFF,TGTGCCAGCACCTATATCCCCGGGGAGCTGTTTTTT
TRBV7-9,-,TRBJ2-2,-,CASSLAYGGPNTGELFF,TGTGCCAGCAGCTTAGCGTACGGGGGACCGAACACCGGGGAGCTGTTTTTT
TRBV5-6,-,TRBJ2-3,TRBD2,CASSLYGTTPGGDTQYF,TGTGCCAGCAGCTTGTATGGGACTACCCCGGGCGGCGATACGCAGTATTTT
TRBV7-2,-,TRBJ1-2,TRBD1,CASSLRDRASGYTF,TGTGCCAGCAGCTTACGCGACAGGGCGAGTGGCTACACCTTC
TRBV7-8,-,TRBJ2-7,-,CASSHVEVGTYEQYF,TGTGCCAGCAGCCACGTGGAGGTGGGAACCTACGAGCAGTACTTC
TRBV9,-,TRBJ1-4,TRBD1,CASSVDSGGNEKLFF,TGTGCCAGCAGCGTAGATTCAGGGGGGAATGAAAAACTGTTTTTT
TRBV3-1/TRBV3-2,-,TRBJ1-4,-,CASSQEGNTNEKLFF,TGTGCCAGCAGCCAGGAGGGGAATACTAATGAAAAACTGTTTTTT
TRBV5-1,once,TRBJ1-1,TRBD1,CASSSVGQVGGALNTEAFF,TGCGCCAGCAGCTCCGTGGGACAGGTTGGAGGGGCTCTGAACACTGAAGCTTTCTTT
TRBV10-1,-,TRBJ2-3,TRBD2,CASSSGHTDTQYF,TGCGCCAGTTCTAGCGGACACACAGATACGCAGTATTTT
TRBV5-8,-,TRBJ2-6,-,CASSTENSGANVLTF,TGTGCCAGCAGTACCGAAAACTCTGGGGCCAACGTCCTGACTTTC
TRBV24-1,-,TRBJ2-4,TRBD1,CATSESGTGKAIQYF,TGTGCCACCAGTGAATCCGGGACAGGGAAGGCCATTCAGTACTTC
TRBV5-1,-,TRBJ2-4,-,CASSLTGRGAKNIQYF,TGCGCCAGCAGCTTGACAGGGAGAGGGGCCAAAAACATTCAGTACTTC
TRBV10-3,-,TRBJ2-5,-,CAISESADQETQYF,TGTGCCATCAGTGAGTCTGCAGACCAAGAGACCCAGTACTTC
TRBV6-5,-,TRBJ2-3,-,CASRKAGSDTQYF,TGTGCCAGCAGGAAGGCCGGCTCTGATACGCAGTATTTT
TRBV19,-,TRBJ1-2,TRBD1,CASSVGTGNYGYTF,TGTGCCAGTAGTGTCGGGACAGGGAACTATGGCTACACCTTC
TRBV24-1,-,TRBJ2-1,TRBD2,CATSVSPGGPSLDEQFF,TGTGCCACCAGTGTCTCGCCGGGAGGGCCTAGCCTAGATGAGCAGTTCTTC
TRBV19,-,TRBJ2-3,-,CASRRRQPTDTQYF,TGTGCCAGTAGAAGAAGGCAGCCCACAGATACGCAGTATTTT
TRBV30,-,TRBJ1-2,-,CAWSRGLNYGYTF,TGTGCCTGGAGTCGGGGGCTTAACTATGGCTACACCTTC
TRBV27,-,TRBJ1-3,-,CASSLDGTGNTIYF,TGTGCCAGCAGTTTGGACGGTACTGGAAACACCATATATTTT
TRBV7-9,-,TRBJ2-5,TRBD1,CASSFTGDDQETQYF,TGTGCCAGCAGCTTCACAGGGGACGACCAAGAGACCCAGTACTTC
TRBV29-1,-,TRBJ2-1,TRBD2,CSVLAGASYNEQFF,TGCAGCGTTCTAGCGGGAGCGTCTTACAATGAGCAGTTCTTC
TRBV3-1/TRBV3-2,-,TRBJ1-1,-,CASSQDLMGREAFF,TGTGCCAGCAGCCAAGACCTGATGGGACGGGAAGCTTTCTTT
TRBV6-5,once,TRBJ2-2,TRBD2,CASRTGGGYTGELFF,TGTGCCAGCAGGACGGGGGGAGGTTACACCGGGGAGCTGTTTTTT
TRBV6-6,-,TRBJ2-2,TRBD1,CASSRTDRDGANTGELFF,TGTGCCAGCAGCCGAACGGACAGGGACGGGGCGAACACCGGGGAGCTGTTTTTT
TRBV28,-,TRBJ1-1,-,CASSSVNTEAFF,TGTGCCAGCAGTTCAGTGAACACTGAAGCTTTCTTT
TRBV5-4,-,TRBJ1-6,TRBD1,CASSSNRTGGHYNSPLHF,TGTGCCAGCAGCTCCAACCGGACAGGGGGCCACTATAATTCACCCCTCCACTTT
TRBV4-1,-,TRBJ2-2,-,CASSQAQSPGELFF,TGCGCCAGCAGCCAAGCTCAGAGCCCCGGGGAGCTGTTTTTT
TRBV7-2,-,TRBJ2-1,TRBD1,CASSADRATYNEQFF,TGTGCCAGCAGCGCCGACAGGGCTACCTACAATGAGCAGTTCTTC
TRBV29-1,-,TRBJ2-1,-,CSVEVRGANEQFF,TGCAGCGTTGAGGTCCGGGGGGCTAATGAGCAGTTCTTC
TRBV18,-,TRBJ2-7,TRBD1,CASSPGDRDIDEQYF,TGTGCCAGCTCACCGGGAGACAGGGATATCGACGAGCAGTACTTC
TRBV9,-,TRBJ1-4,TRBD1,CASSVLGTGDEKLFF,TGTGCCAGCAGCGTCTTGGGGACAGGGGACGAAAAACTGTTTTTT
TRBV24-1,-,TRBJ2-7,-,CATSDPRPETPYEQYF,TGTGCCACCAGTGATCCTAGACCCGAAACCCCCTACGAGCAGTACTTC
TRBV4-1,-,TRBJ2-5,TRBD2,CASSQGLASGGQETQYF,TGCGCCAGCAGCCAAGGATTGGCTAGCGGGGGACAAGAGACCCAGTACTTC
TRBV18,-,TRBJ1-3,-,CASSFDSGDTIYF,TGTGCCAGCTCATTTGACTCCGGGGACACCATATATTTT
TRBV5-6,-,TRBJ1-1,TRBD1,CASSLGGQGLDEAFF,TGTGCCAGCAGCCTTGGCGGACAGGGGCTCGACGAAGCTTTCTTT
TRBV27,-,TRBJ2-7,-,CASSLNTRVYF,TGTGCCAGCAGTTTAAACACCCGGGTATACTTC
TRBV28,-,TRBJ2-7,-,CASQSLGRPNEQYF,TGTGCCAGCCAAAGTTTAGGCCGCCCGAACGAGCAGTACTTC
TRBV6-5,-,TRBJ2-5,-,CASNRETQYF,TGTGCCAGCAATCGAGAGACCCAGTACTTC
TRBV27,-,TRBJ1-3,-,CASSLRGASGNTIYF,TGTGCCAGCAGTTTACGGGGGGCCTCTGGAAACACCATATATTTT
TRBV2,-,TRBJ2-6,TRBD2,CASSVVEREESFLTF,TGTGCCAGCAGTGTAGTCGAGCGGGAGGAAAGTTTCCTGACTTTC
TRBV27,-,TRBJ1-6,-,CASRRANSPLHF,TGTGCCAGCAGGAGGGCTAATTCACCCCTCCACTTT
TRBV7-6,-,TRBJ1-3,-,CASSFTSGNTIYF,TGTGCCAGCAGCTTTACCTCAGGAAACACCATATATTTT
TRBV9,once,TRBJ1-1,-,CASSVGRNTEAFF,TGTGCCAGCAGCGTAGGGAGGAACACTGAAGCTTTCTTT
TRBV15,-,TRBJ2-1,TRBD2,CATSTQSTSGRDNEQFF,TGTGCCACCAGCACCCAATCTACTAGCGGGAGGGACAATGAGCAGTTCTTC
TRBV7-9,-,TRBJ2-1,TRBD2,CAIHLIGRAFNEQFF,TGTGCCATTCACCTTATTGGGAGGGCCTTCAATGAGCAGTTCTTC
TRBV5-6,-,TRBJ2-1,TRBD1,CASSAWDSRQFF,TGTGCCAGCAGCGCCTGGGACAGTAGGCAGTTCTTC
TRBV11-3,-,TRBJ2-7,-,CASSFSAYSSYEQYF,TGTGCCAGCAGCTTCTCGGCATACAGCTCCTACGAGCAGTACTTC
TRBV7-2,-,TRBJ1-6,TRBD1,CASSARTGRNNSPLHF,TGTGCCAGCAGCGCCCGGACAGGCCGAAATAATTCACCCCTCCACTTT
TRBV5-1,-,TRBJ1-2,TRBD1,CASSLAGQGQDYGYTF,TGCGCCAGCAGCTTGGCCGGACAGGGGCAGGACTATGGCTACACCTTC
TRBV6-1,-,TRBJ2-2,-,CASSEQAENTGELFF,TGTGCCAGCAGTGAGCAGGCAGAGAACACCGGGGAGCTGTTTTTT
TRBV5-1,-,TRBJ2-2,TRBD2,CASSPTSGKDTGELFF,TGCGCCAGCAGCCCGACTAGCGGGAAGGACACCGGGGAGCTGTTTTTT
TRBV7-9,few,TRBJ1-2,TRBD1,CASSDDRGHYGYTF,TGTGCCAGCAGCGACGACAGGGGGCACTATGGCTACACCTTC